The entry below gives a single T cell receptor (beta chain) sequence along with its context. The antigen is undetermined. Every contributor of samples was a Caucasian grown-up residing in Nashville, Tennessee. This CDR3 spans 13 amino acids. The V end lost 8 bases, the J end lost 5 bases, and 15 bases lay between the germline ends. Per the germline V gene, CDR1 is MDHEN and CDR2 is SYDVKM. This sample stems from a study of shared clonotypes between healthy human individuals. Looking at the study overall: Serving as donors were a couple of women and three men, whose ages spanned 18 to 49. Study results and caveats: The study's rarefaction showed incomplete sorted-subset sequencing despite large depth.

Deep was the level used in running the assay. Profiled with immunoSEQ multiplex PCR; TCRdb holds only in-frame clones, not every one. The top ten clones hold around 0.45% of a sample with some 1.5 million clones, about 98% of them seen once. Specimen: naive CD4+ T cells sorted from blood. Noted subset: CD45RA+ positively selected. The receptor's source is a man aged 30 to 39 in good health. V gene TRBV28 combines with J gene TRBJ1-1; TRBD1 is a possible D gene (6 bases). CDR3 in amino acids: CASLPGAWTEAFF. As DNA, the CDR3 is TGTGCCAGCCTTCCAGGGGCTTGGACTGAAGCTTTCTTT.